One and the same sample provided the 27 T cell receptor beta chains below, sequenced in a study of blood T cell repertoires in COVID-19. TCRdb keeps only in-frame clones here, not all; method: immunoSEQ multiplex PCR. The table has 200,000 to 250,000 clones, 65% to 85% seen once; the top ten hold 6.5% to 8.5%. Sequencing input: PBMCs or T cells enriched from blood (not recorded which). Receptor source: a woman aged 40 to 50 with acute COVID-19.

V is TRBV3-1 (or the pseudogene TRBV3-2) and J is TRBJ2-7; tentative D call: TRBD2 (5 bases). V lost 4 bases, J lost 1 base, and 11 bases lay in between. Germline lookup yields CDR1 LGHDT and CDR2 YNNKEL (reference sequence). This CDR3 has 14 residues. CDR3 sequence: CASSRARGSYEQYF. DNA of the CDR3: TGTGCCAGCAGCCGAGCAAGAGGGTCCTACGAGCAGTACTTC.

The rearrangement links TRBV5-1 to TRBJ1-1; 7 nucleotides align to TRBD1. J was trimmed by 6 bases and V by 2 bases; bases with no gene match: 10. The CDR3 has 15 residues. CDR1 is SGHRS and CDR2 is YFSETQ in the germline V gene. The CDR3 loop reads CASSLRNRGMAEAFF. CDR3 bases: TGCGCCAGCAGCTTAAGAAACAGGGGAATGGCTGAAGCTTTCTTT.

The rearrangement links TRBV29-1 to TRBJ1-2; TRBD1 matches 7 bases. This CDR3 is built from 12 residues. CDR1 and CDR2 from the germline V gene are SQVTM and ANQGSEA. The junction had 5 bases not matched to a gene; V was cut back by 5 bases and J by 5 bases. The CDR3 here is CSVFGTDYGYTF. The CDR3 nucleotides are TGCAGCGTTTTCGGGACAGATTATGGCTACACCTTC.

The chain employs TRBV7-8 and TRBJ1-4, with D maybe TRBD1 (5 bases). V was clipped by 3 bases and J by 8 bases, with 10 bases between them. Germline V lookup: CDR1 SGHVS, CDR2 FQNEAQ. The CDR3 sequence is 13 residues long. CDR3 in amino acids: CASSLDIEEKLFF. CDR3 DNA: TGTGCCAGCAGCTTGGACATAGAGGAAAAACTGTTTTTT.

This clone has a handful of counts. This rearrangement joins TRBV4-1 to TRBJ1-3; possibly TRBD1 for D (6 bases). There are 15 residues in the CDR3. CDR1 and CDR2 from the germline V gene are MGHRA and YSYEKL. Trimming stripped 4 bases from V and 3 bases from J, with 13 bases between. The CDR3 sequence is CASSRERTDGNTIYF. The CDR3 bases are TGCGCCAGCAGCCGAGAACGGACAGATGGAAACACCATATATTTT.

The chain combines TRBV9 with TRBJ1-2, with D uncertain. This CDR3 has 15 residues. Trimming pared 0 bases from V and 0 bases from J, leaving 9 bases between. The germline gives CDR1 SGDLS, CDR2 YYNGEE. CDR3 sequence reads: CASSVGEGANYGYTF. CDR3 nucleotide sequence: TGTGCCAGCAGCGTAGGTGAAGGAGCTAACTATGGCTACACCTTC.

CDR3 residues: CASSVQGSEAFF. The CDR3 region has the DNA TGTGCCAGTAGTGTACAGGGAAGTGAGGCTTTCTTT. This chain uses TRBV19 with TRBJ1-1; D may be TRBD1 (6 bases). Germline V gene sequence: CDR1 LNHDA, CDR2 SQIVND (reference sequence). The V and J ends lost 5 bases and 11 bases respectively, with 15 bases between them. The length of the CDR3 is 12 residues.

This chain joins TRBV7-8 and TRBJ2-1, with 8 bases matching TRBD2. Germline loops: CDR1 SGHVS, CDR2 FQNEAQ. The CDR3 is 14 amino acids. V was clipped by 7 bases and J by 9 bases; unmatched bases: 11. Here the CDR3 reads CASTARVAGGEQFF. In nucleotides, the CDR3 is TGTGCCAGCACCGCGCGGGTCGCGGGAGGTGAGCAGTTCTTC.

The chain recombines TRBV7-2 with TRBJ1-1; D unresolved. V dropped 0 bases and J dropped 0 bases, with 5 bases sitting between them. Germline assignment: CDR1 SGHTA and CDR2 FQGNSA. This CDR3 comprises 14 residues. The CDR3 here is CASSLALVNTEAFF. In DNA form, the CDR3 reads TGTGCCAGCAGCTTAGCGTTAGTGAACACTGAAGCTTTCTTT.

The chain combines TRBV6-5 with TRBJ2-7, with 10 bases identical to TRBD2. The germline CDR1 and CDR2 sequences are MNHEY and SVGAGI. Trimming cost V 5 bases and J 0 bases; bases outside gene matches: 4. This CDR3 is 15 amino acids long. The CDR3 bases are TGTGCCAGCAGTAAAACTAGCGGGGCCTCCTACGAGCAGTACTTC. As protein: CASSKTSGASYEQYF.

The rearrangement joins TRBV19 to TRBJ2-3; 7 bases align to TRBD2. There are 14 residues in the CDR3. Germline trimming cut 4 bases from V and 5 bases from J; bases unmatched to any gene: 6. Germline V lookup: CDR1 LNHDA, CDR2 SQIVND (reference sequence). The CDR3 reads CASSRREFKDTQYF. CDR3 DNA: TGTGCCAGTAGTAGGCGGGAGTTCAAAGATACGCAGTATTTT.

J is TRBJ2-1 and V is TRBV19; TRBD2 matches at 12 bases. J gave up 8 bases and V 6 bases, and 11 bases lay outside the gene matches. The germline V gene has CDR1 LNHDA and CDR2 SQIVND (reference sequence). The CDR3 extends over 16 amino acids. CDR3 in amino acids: CASRLRLAGAPHEQFF. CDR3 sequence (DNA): TGTGCCAGTAGGCTCCGACTAGCGGGAGCCCCCCATGAGCAGTTCTTC. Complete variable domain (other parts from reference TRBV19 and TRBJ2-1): DGGITQSPKYLFRKEGQNVTLSCEQNLNHDAMYWYRQDPGQGLRLIYYSQIVNDFQKGDIAEGYSVSREKKESFPLTVTSAQKNPTAFYLCASRLRLAGAPHEQFFGPGTRLTVL.

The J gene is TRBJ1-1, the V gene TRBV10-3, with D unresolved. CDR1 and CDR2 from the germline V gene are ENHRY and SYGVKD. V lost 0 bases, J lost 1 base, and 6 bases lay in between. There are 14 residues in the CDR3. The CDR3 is CAISESLPNTEAFF. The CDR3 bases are TGTGCCATCAGTGAGTCCCTACCGAACACTGAAGCTTTCTTT.

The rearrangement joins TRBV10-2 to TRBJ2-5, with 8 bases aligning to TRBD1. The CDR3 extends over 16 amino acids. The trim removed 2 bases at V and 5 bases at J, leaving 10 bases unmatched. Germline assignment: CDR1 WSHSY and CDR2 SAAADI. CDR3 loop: CASSETFGQGGETQYF. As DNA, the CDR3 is TGCGCCAGCAGTGAGACTTTCGGACAGGGCGGGGAGACCCAGTACTTC.

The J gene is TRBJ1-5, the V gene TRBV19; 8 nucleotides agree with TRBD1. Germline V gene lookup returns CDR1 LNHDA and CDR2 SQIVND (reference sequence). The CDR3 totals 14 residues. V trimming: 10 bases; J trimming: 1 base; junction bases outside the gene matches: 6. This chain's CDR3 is CATRTGLSNQPQHF. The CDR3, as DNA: TGTGCCACCCGGACAGGGCTAAGCAATCAGCCCCAGCATTTT.

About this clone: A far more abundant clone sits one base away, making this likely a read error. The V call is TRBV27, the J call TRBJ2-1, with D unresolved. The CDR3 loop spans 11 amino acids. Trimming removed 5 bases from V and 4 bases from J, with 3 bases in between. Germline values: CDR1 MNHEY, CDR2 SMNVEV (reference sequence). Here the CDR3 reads CASSLYNEQFF. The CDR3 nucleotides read TGTGCCAGCAGTCTGTACAATGAGCAGTTCTTC.

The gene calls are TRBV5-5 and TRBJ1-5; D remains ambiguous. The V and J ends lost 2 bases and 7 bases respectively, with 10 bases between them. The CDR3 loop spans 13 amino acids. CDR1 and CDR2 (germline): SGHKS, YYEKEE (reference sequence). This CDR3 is CASSFSQQQPQHF. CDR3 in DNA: TGTGCCAGCAGCTTTTCCCAACAGCAGCCCCAGCATTTT.

CDR3 residues: CASSLAGGYGYTF. In nucleotides, the CDR3 is TGTGCCAGCAGTTTAGCAGGGGGCTATGGCTACACCTTC. The chain has TRBV27 and TRBJ1-2; 7 bases are shared with TRBD1. The CDR3 extends over 13 amino acids. V lost 2 bases and J lost 4; bases outside the gene matches: 1. From germline, CDR1 is MNHEY and CDR2 SMNVEV (reference sequence).

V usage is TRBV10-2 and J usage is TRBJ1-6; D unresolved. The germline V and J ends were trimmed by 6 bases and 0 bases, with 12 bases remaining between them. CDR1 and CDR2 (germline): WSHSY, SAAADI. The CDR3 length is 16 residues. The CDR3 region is CASSLDISSYNSPLHF. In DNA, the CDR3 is TGCGCCAGCAGCCTTGACATCAGCTCCTATAATTCACCCCTCCACTTT.

Written as DNA, the CDR3 is TGTGCCAGCCTCTCGGACAGGAACACTGAAGCTTTCTTT. This gives the protein CASLSDRNTEAFF. The chain links TRBV25-1 to TRBJ1-1, with D tentatively TRBD1 (6 bases). Trimming removed 8 bases from V and 1 base from J, with 11 bases in between. The CDR3 is made up of 13 amino acids. Germline V lookup: CDR1 MGHDK, CDR2 SYGVNS.

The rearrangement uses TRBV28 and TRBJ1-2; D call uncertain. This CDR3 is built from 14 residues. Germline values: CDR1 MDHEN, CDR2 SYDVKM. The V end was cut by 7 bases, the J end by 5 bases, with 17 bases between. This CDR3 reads CASTSGLGLYGYTF. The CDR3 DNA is TGTGCCAGCACCTCGGGGTTAGGGTTATATGGCTACACCTTC.

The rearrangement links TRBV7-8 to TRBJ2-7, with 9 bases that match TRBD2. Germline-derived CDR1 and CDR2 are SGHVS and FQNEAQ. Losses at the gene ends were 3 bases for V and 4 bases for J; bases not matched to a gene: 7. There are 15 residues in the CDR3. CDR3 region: CASSFGGSGSYEQYF. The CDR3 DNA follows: TGTGCCAGCAGCTTTGGTGGTAGCGGGAGTTACGAGCAGTACTTC.

The CDR3 DNA follows: TGTGCCAGCAGCCCAGACAGGGTTAACACAGATACGCAGTATTTT. Protein sequence: CASSPDRVNTDTQYF. V gene TRBV11-2 combines with J gene TRBJ2-3; 7 bases fit TRBD1. CDR1 and CDR2 from the germline V gene are SGHAT and FQNNGV. V lost 5 bases and J lost 2; bases outside the gene matches: 7. This CDR3 contains 15 residues.

This CDR3 is CASSLTTYTGELFF. The CDR3 DNA is TGCGCCAGCAGCTTGACTACCTACACCGGGGAGCTGTTTTTT. This sequence joins TRBV5-1 and TRBJ2-2, with D unresolved. Germline CDR1 is SGHRS and CDR2 is YFSETQ. V was shortened by 1 base and J by 3 bases, with 7 bases between the two germline ends. The CDR3 consists of 14 residues. The variable domain in full, with the rest retrieved from reference TRBV5-1 and TRBJ2-2, is KAGVTQTPRYLIKTRGQQVTLSCSPISGHRSVSWYQQTPGQGLQFLFEYFSETQRNKGNFPGRFSGRQFSNSRSEMNVSTLELGDSALYLCASSLTTYTGELFFGEGSRLTVL.

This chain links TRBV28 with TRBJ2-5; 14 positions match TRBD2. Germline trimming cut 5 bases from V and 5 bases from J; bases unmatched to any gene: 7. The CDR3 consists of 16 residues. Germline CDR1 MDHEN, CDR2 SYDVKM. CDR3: CASSIGTSGGMETQYF. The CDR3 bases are TGTGCCAGCAGTATCGGGACTAGCGGGGGAATGGAGACCCAGTACTTC.

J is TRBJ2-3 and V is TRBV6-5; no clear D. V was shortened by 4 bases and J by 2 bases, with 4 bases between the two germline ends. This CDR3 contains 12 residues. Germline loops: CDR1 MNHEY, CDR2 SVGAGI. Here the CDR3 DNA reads TGTGCCAGCAGTTCCATCACAGATACGCAGTATTTT. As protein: CASSSITDTQYF.

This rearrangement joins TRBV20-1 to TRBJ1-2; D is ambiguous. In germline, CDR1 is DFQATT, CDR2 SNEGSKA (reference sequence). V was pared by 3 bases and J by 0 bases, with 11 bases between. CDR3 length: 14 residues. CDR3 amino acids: CSASGSQANYGYTF. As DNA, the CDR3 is TGCAGTGCTAGTGGCAGTCAAGCTAACTATGGCTACACCTTC.